The text below deals with one TCR beta chain. This entry is derived from a study of control samples from healthy donors and cancer patients. Method: immunoSEQ multiplex PCR; TCRdb's copy keeps in-frame clones and lacks some. In the table there are 150,000 to 200,000 clones, nearly 90% of which are singletons. CDR3 size: 15 residues. Germline V gene data show CDR1 as SGHTA and CDR2 as FQGNSA. Deletions cut 4 bases from V and 1 base from J, with 14 bases between. The receptor's source is a woman aged 50 to 65 in good health. The chain is built from TRBV7-2 and TRBJ2-7, with D perhaps TRBD1 (6 bases). Sequenced: blood. CDR3 coding DNA: TGTGCCAGCAGCTCCCGGGCAGGGGAGTCCTACGAGCAGTACTTC. Its translation: CASSSRAGESYEQYF. Variable domain in full (rest from reference TRBV7-2 and TRBJ2-7): GAGVSQSPSNKVTEKGKDVELRCDPISGHTALYWYRQSLGQGLEFLIYFQGNSAPDKSGLPSDRFSAERTGGSVSTLTIQRTQQEDSAVYLCASSSRAGESYEQYFGPGTRLTVT.